Presented here are 2 T cell receptor beta chains from one specimen sequenced in a study of T-cell memory formation after mild COVID-19. TCRdb fed the 5' RACE reads into MiXCR, producing one record per CDR3 protein. This table has 550,000 to 700,000 distinct CDR3 sequences, roughly a sixth appearing once. The sequenced sample was PBMCs or a T cell subset sorted from them (not recorded which). All receptors come from an adult woman who had mild COVID-19 (a few samples of this study predate the infection). Cell type and time point are not known.

The V call is TRBV2, the J call TRBJ2-5, with D maybe TRBD2 (5 bases). From germline, CDR1 is SNHLY and CDR2 FYNNEI. V lost 4 bases and J 5 bases, leaving 8 bases between the germline ends. This CDR3 region has 12 residues. In DNA form, the CDR3 reads TGTGCCAGCAGTGTCTGGAGGGAGACCCAGTACTTC. It translates to CASSVWRETQYF.

This clonotype was counted between two and nine times. J is TRBJ2-7 and V is TRBV21-1; the D call of TRBD2 is as the table states it, not checked on the DNA. TRBV21-1 is labeled a pseudogene. The CDR3 consists of 14 residues. The CDR3 DNA reads TGTGCCACCTCAGGGAAGACTAGGTGCTACGAGCAGTACTTC. This encodes CATSGKTRCYEQYF.